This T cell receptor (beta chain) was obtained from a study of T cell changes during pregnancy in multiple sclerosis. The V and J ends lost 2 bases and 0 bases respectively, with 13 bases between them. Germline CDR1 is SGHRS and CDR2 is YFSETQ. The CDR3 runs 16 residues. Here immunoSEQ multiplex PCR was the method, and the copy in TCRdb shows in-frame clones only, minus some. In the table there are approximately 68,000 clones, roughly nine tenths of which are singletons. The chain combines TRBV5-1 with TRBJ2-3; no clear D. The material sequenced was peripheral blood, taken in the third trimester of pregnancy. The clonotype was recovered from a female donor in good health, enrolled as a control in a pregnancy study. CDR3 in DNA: TGCGCCAGCAGCTTTATACCGAAGCATAGCACAGATACGCAGTATTTT. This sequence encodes CASSFIPKHSTDTQYF.